The 25 T cell receptor beta chains below all came from one sample that was sequenced in a study of patients and donors after allogeneic stem cell transplantation. A single record per CDR3 protein comes from TCRdb applying MiXCR to the RT-PCR reads. Seen here are about 960,000 distinct CDR3 sequences, roughly 17% observed once, and the top ten hold about 6%. Sequenced material: blood, either unsorted or a sorted T cell fraction (not recorded which). These receptors all stem from a human donor who was either an allogeneic HSCT recipient or a stem cell or donor lymphocyte infusion donor (not recorded which). It is not recorded whose cells these are; they may come from a transplant donor.

In this sample, this clonotype turned up a few times. The chain couples TRBV12-3 or TRBV12-4 to TRBJ2-7; tentative D call: TRBD2 (6 bases). Between the trimmed V and J ends, which lost 1 base and 3 bases, there was a span of 13 bases. The CDR3 is 15 residues long. CDR3 region: CASSLEKAGYYEQYF. CDR3 nucleotide sequence: TGTGCCAGCAGTTTAGAGAAAGCGGGTTACTACGAGCAGTACTTC.

V usage is TRBV12-3 or TRBV12-4 and J usage is TRBJ1-5; D might be TRBD1 (6 bases). The V gene lost 7 bases and the J gene lost 3 bases, with 13 bases spanning the gap. This CDR3 is built from 14 residues. CDR3 coding DNA: TGTGCCAGCACCCTAGGGGGTATCAATCAGCCCCAGCATTTT. Amino acid sequence: CASTLGGINQPQHF.

This clonotype was observed a handful of times. The V call is TRBV20-1, the J call TRBJ2-7, with TRBD1 as a possible D gene (6 bases). Germline V gene data show CDR1 as DFQATT and CDR2 as SNEGSKA (reference sequence). V lost 0 bases and J 2 bases, leaving 14 bases between the germline ends. The CDR3 loop spans 15 amino acids. The CDR3 sequence is CSARDLTGTPYEQYF. The CDR3 region has the DNA TGCAGTGCTAGAGATCTTACCGGGACACCCTACGAGCAGTACTTC.

The rearrangement uses TRBV20-1 and TRBJ1-5, with 7 positions matching TRBD1. J gave up 2 bases and V 2 bases, and 6 bases lay outside the gene matches. The CDR3 length is 15 residues. Germline V gene lookup returns CDR1 DFQATT and CDR2 SNEGSKA (reference sequence). CDR3 DNA sequence: TGCAGTGCTAGAACGACAGGGTCGGGCAATCAGCCCCAGCATTTT. Amino acid sequence: CSARTTGSGNQPQHF.

This clonotype was seen many times. J is TRBJ1-5 and V is TRBV7-2, with D tentatively TRBD1 (5 bases). V lost 7 bases and J 6 bases, leaving 16 bases between the germline ends. Germline loops: CDR1 SGHTA, CDR2 FQGNSA. The CDR3 covers 14 residues. This CDR3 is CASTKGGAGQPQHF. In DNA, the CDR3 is TGTGCCAGCACCAAGGGAGGGGCGGGTCAGCCCCAGCATTTT.

The sample holds a few counts of this clonotype. The chain recombines TRBV6-2 or TRBV6-3 with TRBJ2-7, with a tentative D call TRBD1 (6 bases). Germline CDR1 reads MNHEY; CDR2 reads SVGEGT. The CDR3 is 13 residues long. Trimming pared 7 bases from V and 12 bases from J, leaving 22 bases between. CDR3 sequence: CASTHRQDSLPYF. The CDR3 nucleotides are TGTGCCAGCACCCACCGGCAGGACAGTCTACCGTACTTC.

In this sample, this clonotype turned up many times. The V call is TRBV12-3 or TRBV12-4, the J call TRBJ2-1; tentative D call: TRBD2 (6 bases). CDR3 length equals 14 residues. Trimming cost V 6 bases and J 2 bases, with 11 bases left between them. The CDR3 nucleotides read TGTGCCAGCAGGGGGGACTTCGCCTACAATGAGCAGTTCTTC. It codes for CASRGDFAYNEQFF.

The rearrangement links TRBV20-1 to TRBJ2-2; D remains ambiguous. CDR3 length equals 15 residues. In germline, CDR1 is DFQATT, CDR2 SNEGSKA (reference sequence). V lost 1 base and J 5 bases, leaving 14 bases between the germline ends. CDR3 nucleotides: TGCAGTGCTAGAGTTCCGGGTTCGAGGACCGGGGAGCTGTTTTTT. Its translation is CSARVPGSRTGELFF.

The CDR3 bases are TGTGCCAGCAGTTTAAAGAAAGGGGGAAGAGATGAGCAGTTCTTC. Encoded protein: CASSLKKGGRDEQFF. The genes are TRBV27 and TRBJ2-1, with D possibly being TRBD1 (6 bases). Trimming removed 2 bases at V and 8 bases at J, with 16 bases between. Germline V gives CDR1 MNHEY, CDR2 SMNVEV (reference sequence). This CDR3 spans 15 amino acids.

The rearrangement uses TRBV12-3 or TRBV12-4 and TRBJ1-2; TRBD1 agrees at 7 bases. The junction had 8 bases not matched to a gene; V was cut back by 8 bases and J by 8 bases. The CDR3 totals 12 residues. The CDR3: CASGDRVGGYTF. The CDR3 nucleotides are TGTGCCAGCGGCGACAGGGTAGGAGGCTACACCTTC.

This clonotype appeared a single time. The V and J genes are TRBV7-9 and TRBJ2-3, with D perhaps matching TRBD2 (6 bases). The germline V and J ends were trimmed by 1 base and 4 bases, with 12 bases remaining between them. Germline CDR1 and CDR2: SEHNR and FQNEAQ (reference sequence). The CDR3 is 15 amino acids. The CDR3, as DNA: TGTGCCAGCAGCTTAGAGCCGGGGAGGTCAGATACGCAGTATTTT. It yields the protein CASSLEPGRSDTQYF.

The chain uses TRBV29-1 and TRBJ2-7; D unclear. Trimming removed 5 bases at V and 12 bases at J, with 11 bases between. The CDR3 is 9 residues long. Germline V gene lookup returns CDR1 SQVTM and CDR2 ANQGSEA. This CDR3 reads CSVLPRRYF. The CDR3 DNA reads TGCAGCGTTCTCCCTAGACGGTACTTC.

This clonotype was counted between two and nine times. The chain recombines TRBV24-1 with TRBJ2-1; possibly TRBD2 for D (6 bases). V lost 5 bases and J lost 4, with 17 bases in between. Germline-derived CDR1 and CDR2 are KGHDR and SFDVKD. The CDR3 is 16 amino acids. The CDR3 nucleotides read TGTGCCACCAGTGCCCCTTCTCGGGGGAGATACAATGAGCAGTTCTTC. Its translation: CATSAPSRGRYNEQFF.

This clonotype was seen at least ten times. The V and J genes are TRBV5-1 and TRBJ2-7; D is uncertain. Looked up from germline, CDR1 is SGHRS and CDR2 is YFSETQ. The length of the CDR3 is 12 residues. V was clipped by 5 bases and J by 1 base, with 7 bases between them. CDR3 sequence reads: CASRSGSYEQYF. For the CDR3, the DNA is TGCGCCAGCAGGTCCGGGTCCTACGAGCAGTACTTC.

V and J are TRBV7-3 and TRBJ1-5; D is unresolved. The germline V gene has CDR1 SGHTA and CDR2 FQGTGA. V lost 0 bases and J 5 bases, leaving 5 bases between the germline ends. This CDR3 contains 13 residues. Written as DNA, the CDR3 is TGTGCCAGCAGCTTAACACGGGATCAGCCCCAGCATTTT. Translating it yields CASSLTRDQPQHF.

This clonotype was counted between two and nine times. J is TRBJ1-1 and V is TRBV7-9; 7 bases agree with TRBD1. This CDR3 has 13 residues. After removal of 3 bases from V and 9 bases from J, the junction contained 7 bases not matched to a gene. CDR1 is SEHNR and CDR2 is FQNEAQ in the germline V gene (reference sequence). CDR3 residues: CASSFMKTGKAFF. CDR3 nucleotides: TGTGCCAGCAGCTTTATGAAGACAGGGAAAGCTTTCTTT.

The rearrangement links TRBV5-1 to TRBJ2-7; TRBD2 agrees at 9 bases. Germline V gene lookup returns CDR1 SGHRS and CDR2 YFSETQ. Unmatched junction bases numbered 9, after V lost 4 bases and J lost 7 bases. The CDR3 is 14 residues long. DNA of the CDR3: TGCGCCAGCAGCAATGGACTAGCGATCGGGGAGCAGTACTTC. Its translation: CASSNGLAIGEQYF.

This clonotype turned up a few times. The chain joins TRBV6-1 to TRBJ2-6, with D possibly matching TRBD1 (5 bases). The germline CDR1 and CDR2 sequences are MNHNS and SASEGT. The CDR3 consists of 14 residues. Trimming removed 4 bases from V and 7 bases from J, with 11 bases in between. CDR3 bases: TGTGCCAGCAGTGCTCAAGGGGCCGCCAACGTCCTGACTTTC. It yields the protein CASSAQGAANVLTF.

V gene TRBV19 combines with J gene TRBJ1-1; D is undetermined. The CDR3 sequence is 14 residues long. Trimming took 1 base from V and 1 from J, leaving 7 bases between them. Germline V CDR1 and CDR2: LNHDA, SQIVND (reference sequence). The CDR3 sequence is CASSIVSRNTEAFF. In nucleotides, the CDR3 is TGTGCCAGTAGTATAGTCTCCCGGAACACTGAAGCTTTCTTT.

This clonotype was seen a few times. J is TRBJ2-7 and V is TRBV7-9; 9 positions agree with TRBD1. Germline CDR1 SEHNR, CDR2 FQNEAQ (reference sequence). CDR3 length equals 15 residues. With 3 bases clipped from V and 5 bases from J, the junction kept 8 bases outside the gene matches. DNA for the CDR3: TGTGCCAGCAGCTTCTCGGGACAGGGAGCCAACGAGCAGTACTTC. This encodes CASSFSGQGANEQYF.

The rearrangement uses TRBV7-8 and TRBJ2-7; either TRBD1 or TRBD2 may supply D (5 bases each). This CDR3 is 16 amino acids long. Trimming removed 1 base from V and 3 bases from J, with 16 bases in between. Looked up from germline, CDR1 is SGHVS and CDR2 is FQNEAQ. The CDR3 region has the DNA TGTGCCAGCAGCTTAGGATATATCCGGGACCGCTACGAGCAGTACTTC. It is translated as CASSLGYIRDRYEQYF. The entire variable domain, with the rest obtained from reference TRBV7-8 and TRBJ2-7, is as follows: GAGVSQSPRYKVAKRGQDVALRCDPISGHVSLFWYQQALGQGPEFLTYFQNEAQLDKSGLPSDRFFAERPEGSVSTLKIQRTQQEDSAVYLCASSLGYIRDRYEQYFGPGTRLTVT.

The chain uses TRBV11-2 and TRBJ2-2; tentatively, D is TRBD1 (6 bases). V lost 5 bases and J 5 bases, leaving 15 bases between the germline ends. This CDR3 comprises 15 residues. Germline CDR1 SGHAT, CDR2 FQNNGV. CDR3 nucleotides: TGTGCCAGCAGCCCCGGACAGAAAGTGACCGGGGAGCTGTTTTTT. Its translation: CASSPGQKVTGELFF.

This clonotype occurred a few times. The chain has TRBV20-1 and TRBJ2-3; D is ambiguous. There are 11 residues in the CDR3. V shed 8 bases and J shed 4 bases, with 10 bases lying between them. CDR1 and CDR2 from the germline V gene are DFQATT and SNEGSKA (reference sequence). CDR3 bases: TGCAGTCCAAACTTGCCAGATACGCAGTATTTT. It translates to CSPNLPDTQYF.

The chain is built from TRBV9 and TRBJ2-1, with 8 bases lining up with TRBD2. The germline V gene has CDR1 SGDLS and CDR2 YYNGEE. The junction had 16 bases not matched to a gene; V was cut back by 3 bases and J by 8 bases. This CDR3 comprises 17 residues. This chain's CDR3 is CASSAEAYGRGRDEQFF. CDR3 DNA sequence: TGTGCCAGCAGCGCTGAGGCCTACGGGAGGGGTAGGGATGAGCAGTTCTTC.

This clonotype appeared a few times. This chain uses TRBV20-1 with TRBJ2-3, with D possibly being TRBD1 (5 bases). The CDR3 is 13 amino acids. V lost 6 bases, J lost 2 bases, and 12 bases lay in between. CDR1 and CDR2 from the germline V gene are DFQATT and SNEGSKA (reference sequence). The CDR3 loop is CSAPFGATDTQYF. DNA for the CDR3: TGCAGTGCCCCATTTGGGGCCACAGATACGCAGTATTTT.